Listed here are 8 T cell receptor beta chains from one sample, sequenced in a study of blood T cell repertoires in COVID-19. Clones were sequenced by immunoSEQ multiplex PCR, and TCRdb holds only the in-frame ones, with some missing. The sample has roughly 100,000 clones; roughly 89% are singletons. Sequencing was done on a sample of peripheral blood. The receptors stem from a human donor with COVID-19, enrolled during active disease. The donor label of this sample is uncertain.

This clone has just a few counts. V usage is TRBV5-6 and J usage is TRBJ1-6; 10 nucleotides match TRBD1. This CDR3 contains 18 residues. The V gene's germline CDR1 is SGHDT and CDR2 YYEEEE. The junction had 11 bases not matched to a gene; V was cut back by 4 bases and J by 4 bases. CDR3: CASSPTTWTGGYNSPLHF. The CDR3 coding sequence is TGTGCCAGCAGCCCGACGACCTGGACAGGGGGGTATAATTCACCCCTCCACTTT.

This clone was observed a handful of times. CDR3 sequence: CAINPQGRNTEAFF. The CDR3 coding sequence is TGTGCCATCAACCCTCAGGGGAGGAACACTGAAGCTTTCTTT. The chain employs TRBV10-3 and TRBJ1-1; D perhaps matches TRBD1 (6 bases). The CDR3 is 14 residues long. V was pared by 7 bases and J by 1 base, with 13 bases between. Germline values: CDR1 ENHRY, CDR2 SYGVKD.

The rearrangement links TRBV12-5 to TRBJ2-3; 9 nucleotides match TRBD1. The V segment lost 1 base and the J segment 5 bases; nucleotides outside the gene matches: 7. The CDR3 runs 16 residues. The V gene's germline CDR1 is LGHNT and CDR2 FRNRAP. The CDR3 DNA sequence: TGTGCTAGTGGTTTGGCAACAGGGGGCGCGGAAGATACGCAGTATTTT. Amino acids: CASGLATGGAEDTQYF.

Only one count was recorded for this clone. This rearrangement joins TRBV2 to TRBJ1-1; no definite D call. The CDR3 is 13 amino acids. Germline V gives CDR1 SNHLY, CDR2 FYNNEI. Trimming removed 4 bases from V and 3 bases from J, with 9 bases in between. As DNA, the CDR3 is TGTGCCAGCAGTGCGAACGGGGACACTGAAGCTTTCTTT. Protein: CASSANGDTEAFF.

The J gene is TRBJ2-5, the V gene TRBV19; 11 bases are a match to TRBD2. CDR1 and CDR2 from the germline V gene are LNHDA and SQIVND (reference sequence). V lost 5 bases to trimming and J lost 5 bases; unmatched junction nucleotides: 10. The CDR3 loop spans 16 amino acids. CDR3 in DNA: TGTGCCAGTAGTTCCCGACTAGCGGGGTTAGTTGAGACCCAGTACTTC. Translation: CASSSRLAGLVETQYF. Looking up the rest from reference TRBV19 and TRBJ2-5 gives the full variable domain: DGGITQSPKYLFRKEGQNVTLSCEQNLNHDAMYWYRQDPGQGLRLIYYSQIVNDFQKGDIAEGYSVSREKKESFPLTVTSAQKNPTAFYLCASSSRLAGLVETQYFGPGTRLLVL.

This chain links TRBV6-5 with TRBJ1-3, with 7 bases fitting TRBD1. CDR1 and CDR2 from the germline V gene are MNHEY and SVGAGI. Losses at the gene ends were 6 bases for V and 0 bases for J; bases not matched to a gene: 5. This CDR3 is 15 amino acids long. CDR3 protein: CASRQTGDSGNTIYF. The CDR3 DNA is TGTGCCAGCAGGCAAACAGGGGACTCTGGAAACACCATATATTTT.

The CDR3 DNA reads TGTGCCAGCAGCTTGGACAGCTCTAATGAAAAACTGTTTTTT. Residues: CASSLDSSNEKLFF. The rearrangement uses TRBV11-2 and TRBJ1-4; TRBD1 might be the D (6 bases). The V and J ends lost 3 bases and 3 bases respectively, with 8 bases between them. CDR3 length equals 14 residues. Per germline, CDR1 SGHAT and CDR2 FQNNGV.

The chain joins TRBV2 to TRBJ1-2; 9 bases align to TRBD1. The junction had 3 bases not matched to a gene; V was cut back by 3 bases and J by 7 bases. Per germline, CDR1 SNHLY and CDR2 FYNNEI. The CDR3 has 13 amino acids. The CDR3 sequence: CASSEDRGGGYTF. The CDR3 nucleotides are TGTGCCAGCAGTGAGGACAGGGGAGGTGGCTACACCTTC.